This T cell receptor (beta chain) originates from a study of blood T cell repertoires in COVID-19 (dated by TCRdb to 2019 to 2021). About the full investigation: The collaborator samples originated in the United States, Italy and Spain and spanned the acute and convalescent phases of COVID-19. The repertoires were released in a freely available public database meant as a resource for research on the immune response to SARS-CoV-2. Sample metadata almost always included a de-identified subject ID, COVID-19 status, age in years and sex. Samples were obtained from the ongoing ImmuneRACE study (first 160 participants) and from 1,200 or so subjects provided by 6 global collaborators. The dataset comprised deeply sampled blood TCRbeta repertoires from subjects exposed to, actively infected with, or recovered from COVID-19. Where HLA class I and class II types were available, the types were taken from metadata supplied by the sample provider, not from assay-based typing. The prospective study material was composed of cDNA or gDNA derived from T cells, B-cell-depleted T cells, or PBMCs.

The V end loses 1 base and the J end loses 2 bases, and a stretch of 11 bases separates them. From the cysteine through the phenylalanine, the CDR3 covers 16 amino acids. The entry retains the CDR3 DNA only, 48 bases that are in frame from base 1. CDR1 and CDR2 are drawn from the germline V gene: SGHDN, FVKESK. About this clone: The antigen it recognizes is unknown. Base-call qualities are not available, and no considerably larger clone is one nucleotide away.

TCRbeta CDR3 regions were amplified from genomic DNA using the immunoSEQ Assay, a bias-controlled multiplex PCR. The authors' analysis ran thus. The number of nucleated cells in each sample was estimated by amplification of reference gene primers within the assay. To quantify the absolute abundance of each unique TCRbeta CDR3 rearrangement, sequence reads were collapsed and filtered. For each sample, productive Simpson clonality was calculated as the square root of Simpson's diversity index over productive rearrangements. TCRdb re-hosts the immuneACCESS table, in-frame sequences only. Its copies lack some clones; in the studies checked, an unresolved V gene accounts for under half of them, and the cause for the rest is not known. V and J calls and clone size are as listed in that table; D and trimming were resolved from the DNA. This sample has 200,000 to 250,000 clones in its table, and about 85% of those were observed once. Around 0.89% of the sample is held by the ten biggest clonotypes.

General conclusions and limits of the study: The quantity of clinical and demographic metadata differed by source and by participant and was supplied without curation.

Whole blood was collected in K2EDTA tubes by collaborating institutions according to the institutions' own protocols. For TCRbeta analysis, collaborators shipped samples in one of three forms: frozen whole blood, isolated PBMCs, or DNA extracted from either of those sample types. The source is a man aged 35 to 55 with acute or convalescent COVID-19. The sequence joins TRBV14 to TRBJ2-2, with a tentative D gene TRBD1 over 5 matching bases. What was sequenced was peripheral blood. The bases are TGTGCCAGCAGCCAAGGCCAGGGTTTAAACACCGGGGAGCTGTTTTTT. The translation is CASSQGQGLNTGELFF. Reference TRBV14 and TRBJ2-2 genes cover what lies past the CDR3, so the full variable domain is EAGVTQFPSHSVIEKGQTVTLRCDPISGHDNLYWYRRVMGKEIKFLLHFVKESKQDESGMPNNRFLAERTGGTYSTLKVQPAELEDSGVYFCASSQGQGLNTGELFFGEGSRLTVL.